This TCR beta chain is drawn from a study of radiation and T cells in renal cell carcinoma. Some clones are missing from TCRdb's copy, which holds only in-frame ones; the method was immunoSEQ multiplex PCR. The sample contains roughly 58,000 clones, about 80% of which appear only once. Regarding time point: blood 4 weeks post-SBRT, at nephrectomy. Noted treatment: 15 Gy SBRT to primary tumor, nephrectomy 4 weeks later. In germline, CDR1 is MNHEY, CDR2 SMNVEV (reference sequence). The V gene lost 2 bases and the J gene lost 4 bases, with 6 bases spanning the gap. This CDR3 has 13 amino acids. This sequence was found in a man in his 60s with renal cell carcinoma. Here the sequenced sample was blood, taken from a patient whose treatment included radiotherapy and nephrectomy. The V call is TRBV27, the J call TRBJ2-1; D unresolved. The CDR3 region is CASSLIGYNEQFF. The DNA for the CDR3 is TGTGCCAGCAGTTTAATAGGGTACAATGAGCAGTTCTTC.